This T cell receptor beta chain was sequenced in a study of blood T cell repertoires in COVID-19. Overall study context: Whether acute or convalescent, the COVID-19 samples came from the United States, Italy and Spain. PBMCs, B-cell-depleted T cells, or T cells provided the cDNA or gDNA that made up the material.

Original methodology: Scientists estimated how many nucleated cells there were by amplifying reference gene primers. Sequencing used immunoSEQ multiplex PCR; TCRdb keeps in-frame clones, though not all of them. The DNA gave D and trimming, while V, J and clone size come from that table. This table holds about 82,000 clones, about 80% found once. This CDR3 is 15 amino acids long. V was cut by 4 bases and J by 2 bases, with 15 bases left in between. Per germline, CDR1 SEHNR and CDR2 FQNEAQ (reference sequence). The TCR originated in a woman aged 40-49 years with active or convalescent COVID-19. The sequenced sample was peripheral blood. The chain combines TRBV7-9 with TRBJ2-7, with a tentative D call TRBD1 (6 bases). The CDR3 is CASSSIRTAAYEQYF. CDR3 DNA: TGTGCCAGCAGCTCTATCCGGACAGCAGCCTACGAGCAGTACTTC.